This section outlines one TCR beta chain sequence together with its context. The specificity of this receptor is unknown. Base qualities are missing; no much larger clone stands one base away. This specimen includes other DNA sequences encoding the same CDR3. Using the deep immunoSEQ assay, multiplex PCR amplified TCR CDR3 regions from genomic DNA. For each cell subset, the extracted genomic DNA was distributed evenly across all wells of several immunoSEQ 96-well plates, and each plate served as one replicate. Each replicate PCR for sorted subsets received roughly 0.2 ug genomic DNA, equal to 28,000 or so T cell genomes. The purified libraries were quantified using a Qubit 3.0 fluorometer, sized with a Bioanalyzer 2100, and then quantified again using the KAPA Library Quantification kit. A separate single-read 150-cycle Illumina NextSeq 550 flow cell was used to sequence each immunoSEQ 96-well plate. The study's own analysis went as follows. Because the immunoSEQ output held only junctional sequences and lacked quality scores, the filtering could not match the filtering applied to full-length reads. Sequences were annotated with PyIR, a Python wrapper for IgBLAST v1.9, using IMGT germline references to assign V/J genes and CDR3. Reads were removed for weak V/J assignments (E-value above 1e-6), missing CDR3, stop codons, out-of-frame junctions, or ambiguous translated residues. V3J clonotypes were defined as sequences sharing an identical inferred V gene, J gene, and CDR3 amino acid sequence. Percentage overlap between repertoires was computed as shared unique clonotypes divided by the size of the smaller repertoire. RTK rarefaction, the Chao1 estimator, and Recon v2.1 estimates of unobserved clonotypes were used to assess repertoire richness. Generation probabilities were computed with OLGA for all TCRbeta clonotypes obtained by the gDNA method from several donors. Not all clones reach the TCRdb copy of this immuneACCESS table, which keeps in-frame sequences only. Checked studies attribute under half of the gap to unresolved V genes and leave the rest unexplained. V and J calls and clone size come straight from that table; D and trimming were deduced from the DNA. A total of 1.4 million or so clones appear in this sample, about 98.5% of them only once. The ten biggest clones cover 0.36% of the sample.

This entry is derived from a study of shared clonotypes between healthy human individuals (dated by TCRdb to the early 2020s). Looking at the study overall: The cohort comprised a couple of women and a few men aged 18 to 49 years. For each donor, CD4 naive and CD4 memory were each given three plates, CD8 naive was given two plates, and CD8 memory was given one plate. Blood TCR repertoires of about 5 healthy adults were deeply sequenced to estimate repertoire size and the extent of clonotype sharing between individuals. Libraries were prepared and TCR repertoires were sequenced by different laboratories using diverse techniques, in order to increase sequencing depth and limit assay-specific biases. Leukapheresis yielded between about 0.85 and 10 billion PBMCs per donor.

Donors were healthy HIV-negative adults with no recently reported acute infections or vaccinations. Every donor was a Caucasian adult residing in Nashville, Tennessee, USA. CD4+ T cells were enriched by magnetic negative selection, after which naive cells were positively selected on CD45RA and the negative fraction was taken as the memory subset. Blood was obtained by leukapheresis, after which PBMCs were separated by Ficoll-Histopaque density gradient centrifugation and cryopreserved in liquid nitrogen vapor phase. Analytical flow cytometry was used to check the purity and quantity of every magnetically sorted T cell population. Genomic DNA was isolated from each sorted fraction and quantified by UV absorbance on a Nanodrop 2000c. Overall study outcomes, separate from this receptor: About 5% of naive CD4, roughly 3.6% of naive CD8, approximately 2% of memory CD4, and 0.35% to 0.5% of memory CD8 clonotypes were shared across a few donors. Sampling was restricted to blood, and TCR repertoires in tissue are likely to differ from TCR repertoires in blood. Pairwise subsampling indicated that sequencing depth was expected to affect the degree of clonotype sharing among donors. Compared with non-shared clonotypes, the clonotypes found in all four sorted-subset donors had higher generation probabilities. Incomplete sequencing was indicated by rarefaction of sorted-subset datasets, despite the large sequencing depth. Naive subsets generally had larger estimated clonotype richness than memory subsets did. The small number of donors limited the genetic and exposure-history diversity represented.

CDR1 SGHNT and CDR2 YENEEA were looked up in the germline V gene. CDR3 length: 13 amino acids, cysteine to phenylalanine. Only the CDR3 DNA is retained, 39 bases long and in frame from the first base. The junction carries 4 bases between V and J, which are trimmed by 0 bases and 3 bases respectively. This TCR was recovered from a man aged 30 to 45 in good health. The sequence joins TRBV11-3 to TRBJ2-3; the D gene remains uncertain. The specimen was naive CD4+ T cells sorted from blood. The cell subset or site label, read with the paper, signifies: CD45RA+ positively selected. The CDR3 is CASSLEGTDTQYF. Here is the DNA: TGTGCCAGCAGCTTAGAAGGAACAGATACGCAGTATTTT. The variable domain in full, with residues beyond the CDR3 obtained from the reference TRBV11-3 and TRBJ2-3 genes, is EAGVVQSPRYKIIEKKQPVAFWCNPISGHNTLYWYLQNLGQGPELLIRYENEEAVDDSQLPKDRFSAERLKGVDSTLKIQPAELGDSAVYLCASSLEGTDTQYFGPGTRLTVL.